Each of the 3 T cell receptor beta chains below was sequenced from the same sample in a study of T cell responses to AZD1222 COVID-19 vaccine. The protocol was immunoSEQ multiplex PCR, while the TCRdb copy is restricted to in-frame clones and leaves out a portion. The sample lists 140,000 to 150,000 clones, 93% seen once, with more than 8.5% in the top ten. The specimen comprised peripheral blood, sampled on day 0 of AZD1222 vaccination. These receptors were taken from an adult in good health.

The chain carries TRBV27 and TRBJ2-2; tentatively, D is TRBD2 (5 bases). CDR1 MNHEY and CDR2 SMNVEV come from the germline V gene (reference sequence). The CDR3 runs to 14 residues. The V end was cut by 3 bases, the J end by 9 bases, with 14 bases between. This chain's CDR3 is CASSFRTSRRELFF. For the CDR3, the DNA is TGTGCCAGCAGTTTCAGGACTTCGCGGCGGGAGCTGTTTTTT.

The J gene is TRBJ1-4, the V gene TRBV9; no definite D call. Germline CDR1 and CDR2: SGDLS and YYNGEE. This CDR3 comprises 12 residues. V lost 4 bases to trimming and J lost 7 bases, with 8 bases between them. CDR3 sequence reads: CASSRVGEKLFF. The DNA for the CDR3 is TGTGCCAGCAGCAGGGTCGGTGAAAAACTGTTTTTT.

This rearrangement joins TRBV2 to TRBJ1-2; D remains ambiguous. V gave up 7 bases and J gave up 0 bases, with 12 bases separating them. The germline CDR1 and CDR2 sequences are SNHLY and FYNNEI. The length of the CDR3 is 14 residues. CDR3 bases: TGTGCCAGCATGTTACAGAGTTCTAACTATGGCTACACCTTC. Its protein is CASMLQSSNYGYTF.